The rows below give T cell receptor beta chains drawn from one sample of a study of blood T cell repertoires in COVID-19. The protocol was immunoSEQ multiplex PCR, while the TCRdb copy is restricted to in-frame clones and leaves out a portion. The table records under 300,000 clones, 70% to 90% of them present only once. Material for sequencing was peripheral blood. These receptors all come from a man aged 55 to 70 who had recovered from COVID-19. CDR3s include the opening cysteine and the closing phenylalanine or tryptophan. Fields, in order: D gene, J gene, clone size, V gene, CDR3 DNA, CDR3 protein. D genes are given only for firm matches. Clone sizes are given selectively: once, few, many, or a class where the clone is expanded.

D gene: NA
J gene: TRBJ2-5
clone size: NA
V gene: TRBV7-9
CDR3 DNA: TGTGCCAGCAGCCCCCAGGAGACCCAGTACTTC
CDR3 protein: CASSPQETQYF

D gene: TRBD1
J gene: TRBJ1-2
clone size: NA
V gene: TRBV28
CDR3 DNA: TGTGCCAGCAGTGAGACAGGGGTGGCGGCCTATGGCTACACCTTC
CDR3 protein: CASSETGVAAYGYTF

D gene: NA
J gene: TRBJ1-2
clone size: NA
V gene: TRBV5-6
CDR3 DNA: TGTGCCAGCAGGTTGGACGGTGGCTACACCTTC
CDR3 protein: CASRLDGGYTF

D gene: NA
J gene: TRBJ2-5
clone size: NA
V gene: TRBV5-4
CDR3 DNA: TGTGCCAGCAGCTACAAGGGGCTGGAGAAGACCCAGTACTTC
CDR3 protein: CASSYKGLEKTQYF

D gene: TRBD1
J gene: TRBJ2-7
clone size: few
V gene: TRBV7-8
CDR3 DNA: TGTGCCAGCAGCCCCCAAGGGACAGGGCCCTACGAGCAGTACTTC
CDR3 protein: CASSPQGTGPYEQYF

D gene: NA
J gene: TRBJ2-5
clone size: NA
V gene: TRBV5-1
CDR3 DNA: TGCGCCAGCAGCCGTCCTATTAAGGGGGAGATACCAGAGACCCAGTACTTC
CDR3 protein: CASSRPIKGEIPETQYF

D gene: NA
J gene: TRBJ1-2
clone size: NA
V gene: TRBV4-2
CDR3 DNA: TGTGCCAGCAGCCAAGAAGGCAGGGGAGCTGGCTACACCTTC
CDR3 protein: CASSQEGRGAGYTF

D gene: NA
J gene: TRBJ1-6
clone size: NA
V gene: TRBV14
CDR3 DNA: TGTGCCAGCAGCCTGAAGCCGGGACTCCCCCATTCACCCCTCCACTTT
CDR3 protein: CASSLKPGLPHSPLHF

D gene: NA
J gene: TRBJ2-3
clone size: NA
V gene: TRBV6-1
CDR3 DNA: TGTGCCAGCAGTGAAAGGCGGGACGGCACAGATACGCAGTATTTT
CDR3 protein: CASSERRDGTDTQYF

D gene: NA
J gene: TRBJ1-1
clone size: NA
V gene: TRBV11-2
CDR3 DNA: TGTGCCAGCAGCTTAGGTGGCAGGTTAAGGTCGGAAGCTTTCTTT
CDR3 protein: CASSLGGRLRSEAFF

D gene: TRBD1
J gene: TRBJ1-1
clone size: NA
V gene: TRBV10-3
CDR3 DNA: TGTGCCATCATGGGACAGGGGATTACTGAAGCTTTCTTT
CDR3 protein: CAIMGQGITEAFF

D gene: NA
J gene: TRBJ2-1
clone size: few
V gene: TRBV7-2
CDR3 DNA: TGTGCCAGCAGCTTCCTCAATGAGCAGTTCTTC
CDR3 protein: CASSFLNEQFF

D gene: NA
J gene: TRBJ2-6
clone size: NA
V gene: TRBV5-5
CDR3 DNA: TGTGCCAGCAGCTTGGGAAGGGGCTCTGGGGCCAACGTCCTGACTTTC
CDR3 protein: CASSLGRGSGANVLTF

D gene: TRBD1
J gene: TRBJ1-5
clone size: NA
V gene: TRBV10-3
CDR3 DNA: TGTGCCATCAGGGGACAGGGAAGCAATCAGCCCCAGCATTTT
CDR3 protein: CAIRGQGSNQPQHF

D gene: TRBD2
J gene: TRBJ2-7
clone size: few
V gene: TRBV28
CDR3 DNA: TGTGCCGGCTCCAGACTAGCGGGCAACGAGCAGTACTTC
CDR3 protein: CAGSRLAGNEQYF

D gene: TRBD2
J gene: TRBJ2-3
clone size: NA
V gene: TRBV19
CDR3 DNA: TGTGCCAGTAGGCGAGCGGGACGCACAGATACGCAGTATTTT
CDR3 protein: CASRRAGRTDTQYF

D gene: TRBD2
J gene: TRBJ2-7
clone size: NA
V gene: TRBV5-5
CDR3 DNA: TGTGCCAGCAGCCTACCAACCGGGACTAGGAACGAGCAGTACTTC
CDR3 protein: CASSLPTGTRNEQYF

D gene: NA
J gene: TRBJ2-1
clone size: NA
V gene: TRBV19
CDR3 DNA: TGTGCCAGTAGTTCCGGGACAAACTACAATGAGCAGTTCTTC
CDR3 protein: CASSSGTNYNEQFF

D gene: TRBD2
J gene: TRBJ2-7
clone size: NA
V gene: TRBV5-8
CDR3 DNA: TGTGCCAGCAGCTCTGGACTAGCGGGAATAGAGCAGTACTTC
CDR3 protein: CASSSGLAGIEQYF

D gene: NA
J gene: TRBJ1-5
clone size: NA
V gene: TRBV19
CDR3 DNA: TGTGCCAGTAGTATCTTCCCCGTTGGCAATCAGCCCCAGCATTTT
CDR3 protein: CASSIFPVGNQPQHF

D gene: NA
J gene: TRBJ1-1
clone size: few
V gene: TRBV29-1
CDR3 DNA: TGCAGCGTTGAAGATCGGGGATCCGAAGCTTTCTTT
CDR3 protein: CSVEDRGSEAFF

D gene: NA
J gene: TRBJ1-2
clone size: NA
V gene: TRBV7-2
CDR3 DNA: TGTGCCAGCAGCTTAGGACAGCCCGCTAACTATGGCTACACCTTC
CDR3 protein: CASSLGQPANYGYTF

D gene: TRBD1
J gene: TRBJ2-1
clone size: NA
V gene: TRBV24-1
CDR3 DNA: TGTGCCACCAGTGATACCGGGACAGGGTTCGACAATGAGCAGTTCTTC
CDR3 protein: CATSDTGTGFDNEQFF

D gene: TRBD2
J gene: TRBJ2-7
clone size: NA
V gene: TRBV6-6
CDR3 DNA: TGTGCCAGCAGTCCGGCCGTAGCGGGGGTACAACTCTACGAGCAGTACTTC
CDR3 protein: CASSPAVAGVQLYEQYF

D gene: NA
J gene: TRBJ2-5
clone size: NA
V gene: TRBV5-1
CDR3 DNA: TGCGCCAGCAGCTTGGTTGGCGGGGCGGTACAAGAGACCCAGTACTTC
CDR3 protein: CASSLVGGAVQETQYF